This T cell receptor beta chain derives from a study of blood T cell repertoires in COVID-19. As for this clone: One end of the junction fails to match germline, which may point to a read error.

One Seattle source followed patients from active infection through their disease course. In the study's own analysis: Amplification of reference gene primers provided the estimated nucleated cell counts. Generated by immunoSEQ multiplex PCR, the TCRdb table keeps only in-frame clones and is missing some. V and J calls and clone size are copied from that table; D and trimming were computed from the DNA. The sample consists of 110,000 or so clones, around 85% of them appearing once. From germline, CDR1 is SGHTA and CDR2 FQGNSA. The CDR3 consists of 15 residues. The receptor was isolated from a woman in her sixties or seventies with COVID-19, enrolled during active disease. V usage is TRBV7-2 and J usage is TRBJ1-4, with D unresolved. The sample consisted of peripheral blood. This CDR3 is CASSSQSATDEKLFF. The CDR3 DNA follows: TGTGCCAGCAGCTCCCAATCCGCAACTGATGAAAAACTGTTTTTT.